This T cell receptor beta chain was captured by sequencing in a study of Ad26.COV2.S vaccination and SARS-CoV-2 variants. The overall study: Intramuscular Ad26.COV2.S doses were given once or twice, 56 days apart.

Treatment reported: 15 to 20 received Ad26.COV2.S at low or high dose, single or two shots; 5 received placebo; per-sample allocation not given. Day 63 after the first vaccine or placebo injection was the time point for sampling. Vaccination used an Ad26 vector expressing Wuhan-strain SARS-CoV-2 spike. Notes on this clone: What it recognizes is unknown.

The CDR3 extends over 14 amino acids. CDR1 is LGHDT and CDR2 is YNNKEL in the germline V gene (reference sequence). The V and J ends lost 4 bases and 4 bases, in that order; junction bases with no gene match: 6. Study-level results: Vaccine recipients had higher spike-specific TCR breadth than placebo recipients.

The repertoire was sequenced with immunoSEQ multiplex PCR; TCRdb's copy has only in-frame clones and lacks some. The table has some 350,000 clones, roughly nine tenths seen once. The chain has TRBV3-1 (or the pseudogene TRBV3-2) and TRBJ1-1, with 7 nucleotides matching TRBD1. Here the sequenced sample was peripheral blood, taken in a trial of Ad26.COV2.S vaccine versus placebo. The source of this sequence is a person aged 18 to 65 who received the Ad26.COV2.S COVID-19 vaccine or a placebo. Here the CDR3 reads CASSPAQGGTEAFF. Written as DNA, the CDR3 is TGTGCCAGCAGCCCGGCGCAGGGGGGCACTGAAGCTTTCTTT.